The clone carrying this TCR beta chain has only a few counts. What it recognizes is unknown. This record belongs to a study of PD-1 blockade in classical Hodgkin lymphoma. Looking at the study overall: On a schedule of every 2 weeks, patients received nivolumab 3 mg/kg intravenously.

Study-wide points: Reported baseline diversity: healthy donors highest, relapsed/refractory patients lowest. Underlying causes for the observed repertoire differences were not defined, possibly disease activity or prior therapy.

Germline V lookup: CDR1 SGHTA, CDR2 FQGNSA. The CDR3 covers 17 residues. Losses at the gene ends were 1 base for V and 1 base for J; bases not matched to a gene: 9. Time point denoted: cycle 4 day 1 (C4D1), after 6 weeks of nivolumab. With no exception, relapse followed autologous stem cell transplantation in all patients, and brentuximab vedotin exposure varied. Responses achieved at best were complete response, partial response or progressive disease. Using immunoSEQ multiplex PCR, the repertoire was profiled, and TCRdb retains in-frame clones only, with some absent. This table holds 80,000 to 100,000 clones, just over 90% found once.

This TCR came from a human donor with classical Hodgkin lymphoma. Specimen: peripheral blood mononuclear cells (PBMCs), collected before the fourth cycle of nivolumab. The V gene is TRBV7-2, the J gene TRBJ1-2; 7 nucleotides match TRBD1. The CDR3 coding sequence is TGTGCCAGCAGCTTAGTCTCCACAGGGGCACTTAACTATGGCTACACCTTC. Protein sequence: CASSLVSTGALNYGYTF. Using reference TRBV7-2 and TRBJ1-2 for the parts outside the CDR3, the full variable domain is GAGVSQSPSNKVTEKGKDVELRCDPISGHTALYWYRQSLGQGLEFLIYFQGNSAPDKSGLPSDRFSAERTGGSVSTLTIQRTQQEDSAVYLCASSLVSTGALNYGYTFGSGTRLTVV.